The 2 T cell receptor beta chains given below trace back to one sample, sequenced in a study of T cell responses to AZD1222 COVID-19 vaccine. Assay used: immunoSEQ multiplex PCR; TCRdb lists only in-frame clones, some missing. The table lists approximately 130,000 clones, about nine tenths of them singletons. The sequencing here drew on peripheral blood, taken 28 days after the second AZD1222 dose. The receptors derive from an adult who received the AZD1222 COVID-19 vaccine.

The V gene is TRBV29-1, the J gene TRBJ2-5; 9 bases match TRBD2. The CDR3 runs 13 residues. CDR1 is SQVTM and CDR2 is ANQGSEA in the germline V gene. Trimming cost V 3 bases and J 4 bases; bases outside gene matches: 3. The CDR3 coding sequence is TGCAGCGTTGATCTAGCGGGGAGAGAGACCCAGTACTTC. Protein product: CSVDLAGRETQYF. The complete variable domain, with remaining parts taken from reference TRBV29-1 and TRBJ2-5, reads SAVISQKPSRDICQRGTSLTIQCQVDSQVTMMFWYRQQPGQSLTLIATANQGSEATYESGFVIDKFPISRPNLTFSTLTVSNMSPEDSSIYLCSVDLAGRETQYFGPGTRLLVL.

The chain couples TRBV15 to TRBJ1-3; D is unresolved. This CDR3 region has 15 residues. V was cut by 0 bases and J by 2 bases, with 8 bases left in between. CDR1 and CDR2 from the germline V gene are LNHNV and YYDKDF (reference sequence). The CDR3 DNA sequence: TGTGCCACCAGCAGAGAATGGGAAGCTGGAAACACCATATATTTT. This translates into CATSREWEAGNTIYF.